The 14 T cell receptor beta chains given below trace back to one sample, sequenced in a study of OX40 agonist ivuxolimab in advanced cancers. Repertoires were generated with immunoSEQ multiplex PCR, while TCRdb's copy carries only in-frame clones and drops some. The data contain roughly 130,000 clones, about 94% of them singletons. This specimen consisted of CD4+ or CD8+ T cells sorted from blood, obtained in a trial of the OX40 agonist ivuxolimab. These receptors originate from an adult with an advanced solid tumor such as melanoma, head and neck, liver or kidney cancer.

The rearrangement links TRBV4-2 to TRBJ2-5; weak D call: TRBD1 (6 bases). The germline CDR1 and CDR2 sequences are LGHNA and YNFKEQ. V dropped 0 bases and J dropped 4 bases, with 9 bases sitting between them. The CDR3 length is 14 residues. The CDR3: CASSQEIGGETQYF. The CDR3 DNA reads TGTGCCAGCAGCCAAGAGATAGGGGGAGAGACCCAGTACTTC.

The chain joins TRBV6-5 to TRBJ1-4, with unresolved D. V dropped 0 bases and J dropped 8 bases, with 10 bases sitting between them. Per germline, CDR1 MNHEY and CDR2 SVGAGI. The CDR3 runs 14 residues. This chain's CDR3 is CASSYSGLGEKLFF. The CDR3 nucleotides read TGTGCCAGCAGTTACTCTGGACTGGGGGAAAAACTGTTTTTT.

The rearrangement joins TRBV19 to TRBJ2-1; a weak D match, TRBD2 (6 bases). CDR3 size: 15 residues. Germline values: CDR1 LNHDA, CDR2 SQIVND (reference sequence). V was pared by 5 bases and J by 5 bases, with 16 bases between. In DNA form, the CDR3 reads TGTGCCAGTAGTGCGGGACCCCTTATGAACAATGAGCAGTTCTTC. The encoded protein is CASSAGPLMNNEQFF.

This clone has a single count. The V gene is TRBV28, the J gene TRBJ1-5, with 11 bases lining up with TRBD1. CDR3 length: 17 amino acids. Germline V gene data show CDR1 as MDHEN and CDR2 as SYDVKM. V shed 4 bases and J 4 bases; nucleotides not matched to a gene: 9. In DNA, the CDR3 is TGTGCCAGCAGTTCTATTAGGGGGACAGGGGGTAATCAGCCCCAGCATTTT. Amino acids: CASSSIRGTGGNQPQHF.

A single count supports this clone. The chain links TRBV6-5 to TRBJ1-1; maybe TRBD1 (6 bases). Germline CDR1 reads MNHEY; CDR2 reads SVGAGI. Deletions cut 6 bases from V and 1 base from J, with 12 bases between. This CDR3 has 14 residues. CDR3: CASRIGQTNTEAFF. In DNA form, the CDR3 reads TGTGCCAGCAGAATCGGACAGACGAACACTGAAGCTTTCTTT.

The chain couples TRBV15 to TRBJ1-2; no clear D. The germline CDR1 and CDR2 sequences are LNHNV and YYDKDF (reference sequence). This CDR3 contains 13 residues. With 0 bases removed from V and 12 bases from J, the gap between germline ends came to 14 bases. The CDR3: CATSRDYPGGNTF. DNA of the CDR3: TGTGCCACCAGCAGAGATTACCCGGGAGGCAACACCTTC.

The chain uses TRBV6-5 and TRBJ2-7, with D perhaps matching TRBD2 (6 bases). Germline V gene data show CDR1 as MNHEY and CDR2 as SVGAGI. The CDR3 covers 16 residues. Trimming removed 2 bases from V and 5 bases from J, with 19 bases in between. CDR3 loop: CASSYRIAAGLNEQYF. The DNA of the CDR3 is TGTGCCAGCAGTTACAGAATAGCGGCAGGGTTGAACGAGCAGTACTTC.

The DNA of the CDR3 is TGCGCCAGCAGGTCCGGGACAGGGGTTCGGGGTGAGCAGTTCTTC. This sequence encodes CASRSGTGVRGEQFF. The gene calls are TRBV5-1 and TRBJ2-1; the match to TRBD1 covers 10 bases. Germline V CDR1 and CDR2: SGHRS, YFSETQ. The CDR3 is made up of 15 amino acids. The ends lost 5 bases at V and 9 bases at J; junction bases unmatched: 11.

The chain uses TRBV2 and TRBJ1-2, with 10 positions matching TRBD1. The trim removed 6 bases at V and 3 bases at J, leaving 16 bases unmatched. Germline lookup yields CDR1 SNHLY and CDR2 FYNNEI. This CDR3 region has 18 residues. As DNA, the CDR3 is TGTGCCAGCAGCGATTTCCGGGACAGGGGCGGTTCTGACTATGGCTACACCTTC. Translation: CASSDFRDRGGSDYGYTF.

The V gene is TRBV5-8, the J gene TRBJ2-4; possible D gene TRBD2, 6 bases. CDR3 length: 13 residues. Trimming removed 9 bases at V and 3 bases at J, with 13 bases between. The V gene's germline CDR1 is SGHTS and CDR2 YDEGEE. The CDR3 sequence: CANPGVGKNIQYF. CDR3 sequence (DNA): TGTGCCAACCCGGGGGTAGGCAAAAACATTCAGTACTTC.

The chain carries TRBV7-2 and TRBJ2-2, with D possibly called TRBD1 or TRBD2 (7 bases each). Germline V CDR1 and CDR2: SGHTA, FQGNSA. CDR3 length equals 16 residues. With 2 bases removed from V and 7 bases from J, the gap between germline ends came to 17 bases. Here the CDR3 reads CASSLSLGGGGGELFF. In nucleotides, the CDR3 is TGTGCCAGCAGCTTAAGTCTAGGGGGCGGGGGCGGGGAGCTGTTTTTT.

V is TRBV11-2 and J is TRBJ1-4; tentative D call: TRBD1 (5 bases). There are 14 residues in the CDR3. Germline V gene data show CDR1 as SGHAT and CDR2 as FQNNGV. Trimming removed 1 base at V and 4 bases at J, with 7 bases between. The CDR3 DNA is TGTGCCAGCAGCTTAGGGGGCCATAATGAAAAACTGTTTTTT. It yields the protein CASSLGGHNEKLFF.

The chain combines TRBV6-1 with TRBJ1-2; 7 nucleotides agree with TRBD1. The junction had 12 bases not matched to a gene; V was cut back by 8 bases and J by 3 bases. The germline CDR1 and CDR2 sequences are MNHNS and SASEGT. CDR3 length equals 15 residues. This chain's CDR3 is CASLSREGAYYGYTF. Here the CDR3 DNA reads TGTGCCAGCCTTTCACGGGAGGGGGCCTACTATGGCTACACCTTC.

The chain is built from TRBV4-2 and TRBJ2-2; 8 bases are shared with TRBD1. Germline loops: CDR1 LGHNA, CDR2 YNFKEQ. CDR3 length: 15 amino acids. With V trimmed by 4 bases and J by 3 bases, 4 bases remained unmatched. CDR3 in amino acids: CASSRLDRDTGELFF. In nucleotides, the CDR3 is TGTGCCAGCAGCCGATTGGACAGGGACACCGGGGAGCTGTTTTTT.